This TCR beta chain was captured by sequencing in a study of T cell changes during pregnancy in multiple sclerosis. Produced via immunoSEQ multiplex PCR; TCRdb's table is partial and in-frame only. The sample lists fewer than 50,000 clones, 92% occurring once. Germline V gives CDR1 SGHTA, CDR2 FQGTGA. The V gene lost 5 bases and the J gene lost 8 bases, with 16 bases spanning the gap. There are 14 residues in the CDR3. The V call is TRBV7-3, the J call TRBJ2-1; D may be TRBD2 (6 bases). The source is a female donor with multiple sclerosis, enrolled in a pregnancy study. The sample in question was CD8+ T cells from peripheral blood mononuclear cells, obtained in the third trimester of pregnancy. The CDR3 spells CASSPSTRADEQFF. CDR3 DNA sequence: TGTGCCAGCAGCCCCTCGACTAGAGCAGATGAGCAGTTCTTC.